These 11 T cell receptor beta chains came from one sample sequenced in a study of response to subunit inactivated influenza vaccine. TCRdb re-called the RT-PCR reads with MiXCR, one entry per CDR3 protein. Among 540,000 or so distinct CDR3 sequences, 10% to 15% were seen once, and the ten largest hold around 13%. The sequencing used PBMCs from blood, collected around seven weeks after vaccination. The receptors come from a man aged 45-65 years who received an inactivated influenza vaccine.

V gene TRBV7-8 combines with J gene TRBJ2-2, with unresolved D. Germline V gene data show CDR1 as SGHVS and CDR2 as FQNEAQ. The CDR3 length is 15 residues. Trimming cost V 5 bases and J 5 bases, with 15 bases left between them. For the CDR3, the DNA is TGTGCCAGCAGCCCTCGTGTGGGTGGGACCGGGGAGCTGTTTTTT. Translated: CASSPRVGGTGELFF.

CDR3 sequence: CAISESWGPSNEQFF. The CDR3 nucleotides are TGTGCCATCAGTGAGTCCTGGGGGCCGAGTAATGAGCAGTTCTTC. The chain recombines TRBV10-3 with TRBJ2-1, with a weak D call TRBD1 (6 bases). Deletions cut 0 bases from V and 7 bases from J, with 13 bases between. Per the germline V gene, CDR1 is ENHRY and CDR2 is SYGVKD. This CDR3 spans 15 amino acids.

There are many counts of this clonotype. The chain is built from TRBV5-1 and TRBJ2-2, with 10 bases aligning to TRBD1. Per germline, CDR1 SGHRS and CDR2 YFSETQ. Trimming took 2 bases from V and 6 from J; bases not matched to a gene: 4. This CDR3 comprises 15 residues. In DNA, the CDR3 is TGCGCCAGCAGCTTACGGGACAGGGGTTCCGGGGAGCTGTTTTTT. Residues: CASSLRDRGSGELFF.

V and J are TRBV4-1 and TRBJ1-3; 9 bases are shared with TRBD1. The CDR3 runs 18 residues. Trimming removed 3 bases from V and 0 bases from J; junction bases left unmatched: 9. Germline CDR1 reads MGHRA; CDR2 reads YSYEKL. The CDR3 region is CASSHPPGQGFSGNTIYF. CDR3 sequence (DNA): TGCGCCAGCAGCCACCCACCGGGACAGGGATTCTCTGGAAACACCATATATTTT.

This clonotype was seen many times. The V gene is TRBV6-5, the J gene TRBJ1-1; D is uncertain. Germline-derived CDR1 and CDR2 are MNHEY and SVGAGI. V gave up 2 bases and J gave up 7 bases, with 5 bases separating them. This CDR3 is 11 amino acids long. CDR3 DNA: TGTGCCAGCAGTTACGGCGGTGAAGCTTTCTTT. Encoded protein: CASSYGGEAFF.

The chain is built from TRBV11-2 and TRBJ2-3, with 11 positions matching TRBD1. Per germline, CDR1 SGHAT and CDR2 FQNNGV. This CDR3 comprises 18 residues. The J segment lost 6 bases and the V segment lost 5 bases, leaving 16 bases of the junction unmatched. This CDR3 is CASSAGTGQGVGWDTQYF. The DNA of the CDR3 is TGTGCCAGCAGCGCGGGAACGGGACAGGGGGTAGGATGGGATACGCAGTATTTT.

This clonotype turned up a few times. The CDR3 region has the DNA TGTGCCAGCAGTGAGGGGTCCCGCGGGTACTTC. Encoded protein: CASSEGSRGYF. V is TRBV2 and J is TRBJ2-7, with D hard to call. Germline CDR1 and CDR2: SNHLY and FYNNEI. Between the trimmed V and J ends, which lost 3 bases and 12 bases, there was a span of 12 bases. The CDR3 totals 11 residues.

The genes are TRBV20-1 and TRBJ1-3, with D possibly matching TRBD1 (5 bases). V lost 0 bases to trimming and J lost 2 bases, with 14 bases between them. The CDR3 extends over 16 amino acids. CDR1 is DFQATT, CDR2 SNEGSKA, per germline (reference sequence). The CDR3 region is CSARDGRGSTGNTIYF. The CDR3 nucleotides read TGCAGTGCTAGAGATGGGAGGGGTAGCACTGGAAACACCATATATTTT.

The V gene is TRBV7-2, the J gene TRBJ1-2; D is unclear. There are 13 residues in the CDR3. The V end was cut by 3 bases, the J end by 5 bases, with 10 bases between. The germline gives CDR1 SGHTA, CDR2 FQGNSA. CDR3 sequence (DNA): TGTGCCAGCAGCTTGGGATCGTTTTATGGCTACACCTTC. Its protein product is CASSLGSFYGYTF.

The chain is built from TRBV7-2 and TRBJ2-7; 11 bases match TRBD2. The trim removed 1 base at V and 7 bases at J, leaving 9 bases unmatched. The germline V gene has CDR1 SGHTA and CDR2 FQGNSA. The CDR3 is made up of 16 amino acids. Here the CDR3 reads CASSLEFGLAGGEQYF. The CDR3 nucleotides read TGTGCCAGCAGCTTAGAATTCGGGCTAGCGGGGGGAGAGCAGTACTTC.

The V and J genes are TRBV5-6 and TRBJ2-1; 9 bases are a match to TRBD1. This CDR3 is 14 amino acids long. Trimming cost V 5 bases and J 4 bases; bases outside gene matches: 4. Looked up from germline, CDR1 is SGHDT and CDR2 is YYEEEE. The CDR3 DNA is TGTGCCAGCAGGGGACAGGGTCGGTACAATGAGCAGTTCTTC. Translated, it gives CASRGQGRYNEQFF.